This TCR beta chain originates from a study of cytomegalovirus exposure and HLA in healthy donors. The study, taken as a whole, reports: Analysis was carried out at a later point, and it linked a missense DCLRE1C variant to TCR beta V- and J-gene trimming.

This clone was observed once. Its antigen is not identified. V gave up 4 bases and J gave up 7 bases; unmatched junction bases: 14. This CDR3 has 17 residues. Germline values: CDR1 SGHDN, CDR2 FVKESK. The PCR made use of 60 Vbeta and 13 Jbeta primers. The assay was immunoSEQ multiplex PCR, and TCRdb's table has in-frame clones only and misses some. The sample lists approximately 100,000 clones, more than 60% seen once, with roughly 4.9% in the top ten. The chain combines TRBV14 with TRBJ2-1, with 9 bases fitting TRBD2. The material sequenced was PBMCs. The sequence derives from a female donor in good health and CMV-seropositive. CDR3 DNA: TGTGCCAGCAGCCCGATCCCTTTAGCGGGAGTTTTAAATGAGCAGTTCTTC. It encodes CASSPIPLAGVLNEQFF. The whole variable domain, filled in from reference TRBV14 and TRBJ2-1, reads EAGVTQFPSHSVIEKGQTVTLRCDPISGHDNLYWYRRVMGKEIKFLLHFVKESKQDESGMPNNRFLAERTGGTYSTLKVQPAELEDSGVYFCASSPIPLAGVLNEQFFGPGTRLTVL.